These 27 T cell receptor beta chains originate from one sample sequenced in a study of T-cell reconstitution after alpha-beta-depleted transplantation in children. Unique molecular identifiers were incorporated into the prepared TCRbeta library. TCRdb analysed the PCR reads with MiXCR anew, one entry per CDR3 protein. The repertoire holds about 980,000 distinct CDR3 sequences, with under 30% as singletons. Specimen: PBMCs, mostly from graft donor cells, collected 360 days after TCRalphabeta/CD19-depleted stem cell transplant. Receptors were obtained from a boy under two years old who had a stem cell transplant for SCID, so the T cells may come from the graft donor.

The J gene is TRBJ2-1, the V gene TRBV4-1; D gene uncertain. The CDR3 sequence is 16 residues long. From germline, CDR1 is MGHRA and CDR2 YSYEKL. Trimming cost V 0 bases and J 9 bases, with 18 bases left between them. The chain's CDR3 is CASSQELGLGETEQFF. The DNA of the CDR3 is TGCGCCAGCAGCCAAGAGCTCGGCTTAGGTGAGACTGAGCAGTTCTTC.

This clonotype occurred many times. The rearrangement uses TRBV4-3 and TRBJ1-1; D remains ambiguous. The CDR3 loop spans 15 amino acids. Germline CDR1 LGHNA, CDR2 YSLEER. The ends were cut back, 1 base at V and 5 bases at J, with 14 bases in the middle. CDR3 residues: CASSQGGGIRTEAFF. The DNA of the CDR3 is TGCGCCAGCAGCCAAGGGGGAGGGATCCGGACTGAAGCTTTCTTT.

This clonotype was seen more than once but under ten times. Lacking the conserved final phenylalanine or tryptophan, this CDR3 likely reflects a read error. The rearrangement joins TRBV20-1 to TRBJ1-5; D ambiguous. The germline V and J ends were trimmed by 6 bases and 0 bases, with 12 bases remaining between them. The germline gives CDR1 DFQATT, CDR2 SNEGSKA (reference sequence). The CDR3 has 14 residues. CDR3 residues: CSAQNVYSNQPQHY. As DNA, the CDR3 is TGCAGTGCCCAGAATGTTTATAGCAATCAGCCCCAGCATTAT.

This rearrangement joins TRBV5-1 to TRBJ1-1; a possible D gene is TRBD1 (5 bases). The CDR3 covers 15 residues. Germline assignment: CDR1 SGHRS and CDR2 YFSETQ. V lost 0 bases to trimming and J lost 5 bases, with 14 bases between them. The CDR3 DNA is TGCGCCAGCAGCTTGGAAGCAGGGACTGTAACTGAAGCTTTCTTT. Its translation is CASSLEAGTVTEAFF.

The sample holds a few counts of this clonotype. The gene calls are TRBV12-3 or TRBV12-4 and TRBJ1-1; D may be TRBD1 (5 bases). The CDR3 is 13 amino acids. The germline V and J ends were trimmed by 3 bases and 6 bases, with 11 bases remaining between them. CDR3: CASSFHGGAEAFF. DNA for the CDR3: TGTGCCAGCAGTTTCCATGGGGGGGCTGAAGCTTTCTTT.

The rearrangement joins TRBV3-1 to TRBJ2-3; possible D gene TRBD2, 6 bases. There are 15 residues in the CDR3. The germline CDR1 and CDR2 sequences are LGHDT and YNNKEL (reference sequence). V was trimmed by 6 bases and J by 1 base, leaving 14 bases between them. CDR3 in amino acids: CASSATGDRTDTQYF. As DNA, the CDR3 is TGTGCCAGCAGTGCCACGGGGGACCGCACAGATACGCAGTATTTT.

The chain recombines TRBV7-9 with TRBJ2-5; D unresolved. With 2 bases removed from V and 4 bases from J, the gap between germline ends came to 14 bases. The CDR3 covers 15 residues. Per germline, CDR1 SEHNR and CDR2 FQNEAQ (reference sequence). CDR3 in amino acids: CASSLHSSLGETQYF. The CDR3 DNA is TGTGCCAGCAGCTTACACAGCTCTCTGGGAGAGACCCAGTACTTC.

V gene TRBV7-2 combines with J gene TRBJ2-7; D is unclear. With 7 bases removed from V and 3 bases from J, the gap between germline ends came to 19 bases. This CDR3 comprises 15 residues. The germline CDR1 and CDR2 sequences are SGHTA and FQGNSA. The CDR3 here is CASTPAQDVRYEQYF. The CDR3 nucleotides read TGTGCCAGCACCCCGGCTCAGGACGTTCGCTACGAGCAGTACTTC.

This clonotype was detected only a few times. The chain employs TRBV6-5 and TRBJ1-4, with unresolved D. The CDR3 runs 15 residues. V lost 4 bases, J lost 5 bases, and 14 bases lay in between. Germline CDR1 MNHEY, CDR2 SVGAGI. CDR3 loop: CASSSLEGQNEKLFF. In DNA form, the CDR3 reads TGTGCCAGCAGTTCCCTGGAGGGTCAGAATGAAAAACTGTTTTTT.

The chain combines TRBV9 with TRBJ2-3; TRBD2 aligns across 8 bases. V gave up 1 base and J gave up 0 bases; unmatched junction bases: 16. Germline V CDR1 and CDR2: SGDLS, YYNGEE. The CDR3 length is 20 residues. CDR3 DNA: TGTGCCAGCAGCGTAAAAGGGGCTTACGGGGGGGCCATAAGCACAGATACGCAGTATTTT. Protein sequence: CASSVKGAYGGAISTDTQYF.

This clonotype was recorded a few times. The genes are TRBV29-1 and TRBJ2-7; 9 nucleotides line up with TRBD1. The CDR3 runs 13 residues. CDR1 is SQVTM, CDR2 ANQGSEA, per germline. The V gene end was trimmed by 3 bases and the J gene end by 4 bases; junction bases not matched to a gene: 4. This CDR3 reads CSVEGTGKYEQYF. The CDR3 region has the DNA TGCAGCGTTGAGGGGACAGGGAAGTACGAGCAGTACTTC.

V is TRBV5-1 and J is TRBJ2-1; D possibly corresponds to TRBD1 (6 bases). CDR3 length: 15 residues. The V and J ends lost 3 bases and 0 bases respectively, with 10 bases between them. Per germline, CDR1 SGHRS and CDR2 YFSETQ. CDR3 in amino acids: CASSWTDSSYNEQFF. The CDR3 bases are TGCGCCAGCAGCTGGACGGACAGCTCCTACAATGAGCAGTTCTTC.

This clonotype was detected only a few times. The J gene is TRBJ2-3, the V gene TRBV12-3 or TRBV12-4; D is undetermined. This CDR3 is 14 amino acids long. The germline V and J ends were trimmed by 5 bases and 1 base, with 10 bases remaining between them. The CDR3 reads CASSATRRTDTQYF. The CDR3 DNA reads TGTGCCAGCAGTGCCACGAGGCGCACAGATACGCAGTATTTT.

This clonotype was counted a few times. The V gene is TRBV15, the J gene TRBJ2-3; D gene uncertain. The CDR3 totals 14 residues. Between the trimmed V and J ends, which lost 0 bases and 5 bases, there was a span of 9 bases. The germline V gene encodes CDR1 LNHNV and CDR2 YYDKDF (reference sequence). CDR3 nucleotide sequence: TGTGCCACCAGCAGAGATTGGAAAATAGATACGCAGTATTTT. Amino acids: CATSRDWKIDTQYF.

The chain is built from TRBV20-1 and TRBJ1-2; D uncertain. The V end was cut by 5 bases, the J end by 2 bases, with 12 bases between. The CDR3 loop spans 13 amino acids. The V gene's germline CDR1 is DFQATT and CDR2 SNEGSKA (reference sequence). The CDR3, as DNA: TGCAGTGCTCCTATCGTAGCAAACTATGGCTACACCTTC. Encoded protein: CSAPIVANYGYTF.

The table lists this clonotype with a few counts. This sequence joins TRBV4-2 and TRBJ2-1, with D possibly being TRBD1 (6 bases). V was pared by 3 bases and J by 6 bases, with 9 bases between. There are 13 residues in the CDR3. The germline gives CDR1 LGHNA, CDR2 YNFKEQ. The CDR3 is CASSHNRVNEQFF. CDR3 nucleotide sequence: TGTGCCAGCAGCCACAACAGGGTCAATGAGCAGTTCTTC.

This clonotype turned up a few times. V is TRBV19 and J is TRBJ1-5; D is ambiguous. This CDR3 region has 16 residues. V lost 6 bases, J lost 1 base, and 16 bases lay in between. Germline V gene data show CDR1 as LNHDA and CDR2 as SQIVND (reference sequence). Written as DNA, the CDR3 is TGTGCCAGTAGCTCGTTCAGGTGGGAGAGCAATCAGCCCCAGCATTTT. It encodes CASSSFRWESNQPQHF.

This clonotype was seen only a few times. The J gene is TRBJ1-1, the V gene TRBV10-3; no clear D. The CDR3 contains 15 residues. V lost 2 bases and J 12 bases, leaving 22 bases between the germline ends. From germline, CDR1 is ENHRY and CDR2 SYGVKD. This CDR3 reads CAISEPYLPGRGTFF. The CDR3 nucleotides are TGTGCCATCAGTGAGCCCTATTTACCGGGCCGAGGGACTTTCTTT.

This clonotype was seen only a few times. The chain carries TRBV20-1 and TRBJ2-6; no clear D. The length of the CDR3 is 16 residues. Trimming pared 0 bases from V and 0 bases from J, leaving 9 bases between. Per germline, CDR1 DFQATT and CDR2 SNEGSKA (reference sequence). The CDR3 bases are TGCAGTGCTAGAGACCCTCGGGCCTCTGGGGCCAACGTCCTGACTTTC. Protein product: CSARDPRASGANVLTF.

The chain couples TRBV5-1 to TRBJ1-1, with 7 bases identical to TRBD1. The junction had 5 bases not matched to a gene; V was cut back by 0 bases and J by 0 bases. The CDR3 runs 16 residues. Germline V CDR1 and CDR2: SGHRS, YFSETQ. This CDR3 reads CASSLETGRMNTEAFF. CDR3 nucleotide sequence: TGCGCCAGCAGCTTGGAGACAGGGAGGATGAACACTGAAGCTTTCTTT.

As DNA, the CDR3 is TGTGCCAGCAGCCGACAGGTCTCACAGGATACGCAGTATTTT. Translation: CASSRQVSQDTQYF. The chain recombines TRBV3-1 with TRBJ2-3; weak D call: TRBD1 (6 bases). This CDR3 contains 14 residues. CDR1 and CDR2 (germline): LGHDT, YNNKEL (reference sequence). Trimming took off 4 bases at V and 6 bases at J, with 14 bases between the two ends.

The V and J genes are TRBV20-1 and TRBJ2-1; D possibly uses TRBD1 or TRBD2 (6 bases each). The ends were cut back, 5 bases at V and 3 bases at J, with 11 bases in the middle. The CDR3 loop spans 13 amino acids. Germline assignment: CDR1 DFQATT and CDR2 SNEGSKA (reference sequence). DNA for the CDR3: TGCAGTGCTGGAGGGACATACTACAATGAGCAGTTCTTC. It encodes CSAGGTYYNEQFF.

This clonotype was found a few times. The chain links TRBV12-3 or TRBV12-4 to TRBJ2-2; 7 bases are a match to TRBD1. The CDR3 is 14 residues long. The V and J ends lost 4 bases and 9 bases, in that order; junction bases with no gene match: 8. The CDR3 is CASSSAPTGRELFF. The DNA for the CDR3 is TGTGCCAGCAGTTCAGCTCCGACAGGGCGGGAGCTGTTTTTT.

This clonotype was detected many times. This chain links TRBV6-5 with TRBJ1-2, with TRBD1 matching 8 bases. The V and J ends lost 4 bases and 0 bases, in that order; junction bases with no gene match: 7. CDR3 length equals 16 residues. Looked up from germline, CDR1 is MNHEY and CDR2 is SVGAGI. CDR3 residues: CASSWAGTGSNYGYTF. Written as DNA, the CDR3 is TGTGCCAGCAGTTGGGCCGGGACAGGTTCTAACTATGGCTACACCTTC.

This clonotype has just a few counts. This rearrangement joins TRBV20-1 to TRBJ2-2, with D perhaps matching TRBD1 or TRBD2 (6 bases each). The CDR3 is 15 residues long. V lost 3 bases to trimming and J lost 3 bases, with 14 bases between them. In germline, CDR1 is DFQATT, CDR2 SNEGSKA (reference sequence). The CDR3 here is CSARQARGDTGELFF. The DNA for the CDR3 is TGCAGTGCTAGGCAGGCTAGGGGGGACACCGGGGAGCTGTTTTTT.

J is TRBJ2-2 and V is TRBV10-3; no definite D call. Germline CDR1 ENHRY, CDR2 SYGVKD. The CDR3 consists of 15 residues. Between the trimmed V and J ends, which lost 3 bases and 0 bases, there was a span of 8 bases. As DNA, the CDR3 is TGTGCCATCAGTGAAGTCAAGACGAACACCGGGGAGCTGTTTTTT. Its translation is CAISEVKTNTGELFF.

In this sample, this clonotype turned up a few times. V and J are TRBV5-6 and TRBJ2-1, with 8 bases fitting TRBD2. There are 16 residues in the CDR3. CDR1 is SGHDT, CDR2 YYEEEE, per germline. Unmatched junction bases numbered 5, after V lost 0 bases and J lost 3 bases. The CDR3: CASSLGTGGFYNEQFF. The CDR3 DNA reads TGTGCCAGCAGCTTGGGAACGGGGGGGTTCTACAATGAGCAGTTCTTC.